This T cell receptor (beta chain) originates from a study of blood T cells in healthy people across ages. Study summary: Per every two T cells, about one barcoded beta molecule was captured by template switching.

In the case of this clonotype: The antigen is not known.

Germline V gene lookup returns CDR1 MGHDK and CDR2 SYGVNS. The CDR3 contains 16 residues. V was clipped by 8 bases and J by 3 bases, with 22 bases between them. Using a J-beta primer mix together with a sample-barcoded 5' primer, a second PCR was run for roughly 7 to 12 cycles. A single record per CDR3 protein comes from TCRdb applying MiXCR to the 5' RACE reads. The sample shows some 1 million distinct CDR3 sequences, more than 35% of them seen only once. The study, taken as a whole, reports: PBMCs that were unsorted prevented a conclusive naive versus antigen-experienced comparison. The authors considered diversity estimates from one million T cells to be underestimates. The CMV status of each donor remained undetermined, and this could have confounded shifts in expanded clonotypes.

This clonotype originated in a woman aged 60-75 years in good health. The chain has TRBV25-1 and TRBJ1-1; D might be TRBD1 (6 bases). Sequencing used blood. CDR3 sequence: CASSTEPGQSDTEAFF. CDR3 in DNA: TGTGCCAGCTCAACGGAGCCCGGACAGTCGGACACTGAAGCTTTCTTT.